This T cell receptor beta chain is from a study of tumor T cells in aggressive B-cell lymphoma (dated by TCRdb to the late 2010s). About this clone: No antigen is known for it. No base qualities exist here, and no much larger clone lies one base off it.

Taken from cysteine to phenylalanine, the CDR3 has 13 residues. Only the CDR3 portion is preserved as DNA: 39 bases, with reading frame beginning at the first base. CDR1 and CDR2 are read off the germline V gene (reference sequence) as LNHDA and SQIVND. A distance of 14 bases separates the germline ends of V and J, which lose 2 bases and 12 bases respectively. The library was obtained by the immunoSEQ multiplex PCR assay. TCRdb took over this immuneACCESS table, retaining in-frame rearrangements with V and J assigned. Such tables are incomplete; in checked studies, under half of the missing clones stem from an unresolved V gene, and the remainder is unexplained. The sample records approximately 5,000 clones, approximately 84% of which are singletons. Of the sample, approximately 3% falls within the top ten clones.

The sample comprised tumor tissue. The chain is encoded by TRBV19 joined to TRBJ2-1; TRBD1 is a weak D gene call, 5 bases matching. The clonotype originates from an adult with diffuse large B cell lymphoma. The sequenced DNA is TGTGCCAGTAGTATATTTACAACCGACAGGCAGTTCTTC. It translates as CASSIFTTDRQFF.